This TCR beta chain stems from a study of cytomegalovirus exposure and HLA in healthy donors. Study-wide findings and caveats: In vitro experiments confirmed that a few CMV-associated chains were specific for CMV antigens.

Concerning this clone itself: Its antigen is still unknown.

The PCR had 60 Vbeta and 13 Jbeta primers. In the original processing: As a later analysis found, there were approximately 80 million unique TCR beta chains, of which roughly 11 million were shared. TCRdb keeps only in-frame clones here, not all; method: immunoSEQ multiplex PCR. V and J calls and clone size are those listed in that table; D and trimming were worked out from the DNA. The sample has roughly 120,000 clones; 76% are singletons. This clonotype was sampled from a man between 45 and 60 years old in good health and CMV-seropositive. The material sequenced was PBMCs.

CDR3 bases: TGCGCCAGCAGCTTGGTGGGACAGGTTTACAATGAGCAGTTCTTC. Its protein product is CASSLVGQVYNEQFF. The gene calls are TRBV5-1 and TRBJ2-1; 8 nucleotides match TRBD1. Germline V CDR1 and CDR2: SGHRS, YFSETQ. The ends lost 0 bases at V and 4 bases at J; junction bases unmatched: 3. CDR3 length: 15 residues.